Reported below is one T cell receptor beta chain. The CDR3 covers 15 residues. Per the germline V gene, CDR1 is MNHEY and CDR2 is SVGEGT. The trim removed 4 bases at V and 0 bases at J, leaving 2 bases unmatched. This sample stems from a study of blood T cells in healthy people across ages. The authors ran a second PCR of about 7 to 12 cycles using a sample-barcoded 5' primer and a J-beta primer mix. TCRdb itself ran the 5' RACE reads through MiXCR, one entry per CDR3 protein. The sample includes 700,000 or so distinct CDR3 sequences, over 20% seen only once; the top ten take 22%. The sequenced sample consisted of blood. The V call is TRBV6-2 or TRBV6-3, the J call TRBJ2-2, with TRBD2 matching 7 bases. The TCR sequence derives from a man in his 70s in good health. Here the CDR3 reads CASSLTSSNTGELFF. The CDR3, as DNA: TGTGCCAGCAGTTTGACTAGCTCGAACACCGGGGAGCTGTTTTTT.